This TCR beta chain originates from a study of identical twins. The germline V gene encodes CDR1 SEHNR and CDR2 FQNEAQ (reference sequence). CDR3 length equals 16 residues. Trimming at V came to 4 bases and at J to 3 bases, leaving 10 bases not matched to a gene. Using its own MiXCR run on the 5' RACE reads, TCRdb lists one record per CDR3 protein. The table records approximately 1.8 million distinct CDR3 sequences, about 31% of them present only once. This TCR was sampled from a newborn girl in good health. The specimen sequenced was cord blood. This chain links TRBV7-9 with TRBJ2-3; 7 bases map to TRBD1. The DNA for the CDR3 is TGTGCCAGCAGCTCGTCCGCGACAGGGAAAACAGATACGCAGTATTTT. The encoded protein is CASSSSATGKTDTQYF.